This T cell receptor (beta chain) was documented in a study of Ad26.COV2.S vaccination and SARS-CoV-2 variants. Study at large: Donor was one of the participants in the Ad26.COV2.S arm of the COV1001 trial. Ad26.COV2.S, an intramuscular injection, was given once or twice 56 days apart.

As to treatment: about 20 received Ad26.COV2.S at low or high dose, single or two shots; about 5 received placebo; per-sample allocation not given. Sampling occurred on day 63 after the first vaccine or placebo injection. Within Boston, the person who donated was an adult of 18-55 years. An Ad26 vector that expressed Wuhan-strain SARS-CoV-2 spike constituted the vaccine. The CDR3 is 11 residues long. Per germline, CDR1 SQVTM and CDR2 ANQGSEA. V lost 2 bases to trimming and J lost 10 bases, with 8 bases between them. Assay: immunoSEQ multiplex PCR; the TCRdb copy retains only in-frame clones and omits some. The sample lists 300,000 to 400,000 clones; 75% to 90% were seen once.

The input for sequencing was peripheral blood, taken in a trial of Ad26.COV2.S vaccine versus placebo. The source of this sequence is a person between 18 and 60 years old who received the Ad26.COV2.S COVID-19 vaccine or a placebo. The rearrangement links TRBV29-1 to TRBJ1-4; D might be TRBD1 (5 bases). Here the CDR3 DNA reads TGCAGCGTTGAAACAGGACGAAAACTGTTTTTT. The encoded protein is CSVETGRKLFF.